The next 25 T cell receptor beta chains were all read from a single sample in a study of cytomegalovirus exposure and HLA in healthy donors. Both 60 Vbeta primers and 13 Jbeta primers went into the PCR. Some clones are missing from TCRdb's copy, which holds only in-frame ones; the method was immunoSEQ multiplex PCR. Seen here are 95,000 to 110,000 clones, 79% observed once, and the top ten hold over 4%. The material sequenced was PBMCs. Receptor source: a man over 45 in good health and CMV-seropositive.

The chain recombines TRBV29-1 with TRBJ2-1; the match to TRBD2 covers 14 bases. CDR3 length: 15 amino acids. Germline CDR1 is SQVTM and CDR2 is ANQGSEA. V was clipped by 6 bases and J by 9 bases; unmatched bases: 10. The CDR3 is CSVPLTSGRAGEQFF. The CDR3 coding sequence is TGCAGCGTGCCCCTGACTAGCGGGAGGGCCGGTGAGCAGTTCTTC.

The chain links TRBV7-8 to TRBJ1-1, with D unclear. CDR1 is SGHVS, CDR2 FQNEAQ, per germline. This CDR3 contains 14 residues. Trimming removed 0 bases at V and 4 bases at J, with 9 bases between. This CDR3 reads CASSLAGGSTEAFF. The CDR3, as DNA: TGTGCCAGCAGCTTAGCGGGAGGTTCCACTGAAGCTTTCTTT.

In DNA, the CDR3 is TGTGCCAGCAGCCTGGGACAAGAGAACACTGAAGCTTTCTTT. As protein: CASSLGQENTEAFF. The chain joins TRBV4-2 to TRBJ1-1; possible D gene TRBD1, 6 bases. The V gene's germline CDR1 is LGHNA and CDR2 YNFKEQ. Between the trimmed V and J ends, which lost 4 bases and 1 base, there was a span of 10 bases. The CDR3 covers 14 residues.

This chain links TRBV6-5 with TRBJ2-7; TRBD2 is a possible D gene (6 bases). V lost 5 bases and J lost 6, with 20 bases in between. Per germline, CDR1 MNHEY and CDR2 SVGAGI. CDR3 length equals 15 residues. This CDR3 reads CASSPLSRGFGEQYF. CDR3 nucleotide sequence: TGTGCCAGCAGTCCCCTGTCTCGGGGGTTTGGCGAGCAGTACTTC.

This clone was observed a handful of times. A read error may produce the germline difference seen at one junction end. The V gene is TRBV19, the J gene TRBJ2-1; 7 positions agree with TRBD2. CDR1 and CDR2 (germline): LNHDA, SQIVND (reference sequence). CDR3 length: 15 residues. The DNA for the CDR3 is TGTGCCAGTGGTATTGGACTAGTGGGGCCCAATGAGCAGTTCTTC. It specifies CASGIGLVGPNEQFF.

The chain employs TRBV4-2 and TRBJ2-5, with 9 bases matching TRBD2. V lost 3 bases and J lost 4; bases outside the gene matches: 9. CDR3 size: 16 residues. Germline CDR1 is LGHNA and CDR2 is YNFKEQ. The CDR3 protein is CASSQDTGTSTETQYF. Here the CDR3 DNA reads TGTGCCAGCAGCCAGGATACCGGGACTAGCACAGAGACCCAGTACTTC.

The rearrangement uses TRBV9 and TRBJ2-7, with a weak D call TRBD1 (5 bases). This CDR3 spans 15 amino acids. V lost 0 bases to trimming and J lost 0 bases, with 10 bases between them. The germline V gene has CDR1 SGDLS and CDR2 YYNGEE. The CDR3 nucleotides are TGTGCCAGCAGCGTAGGTTCTGACAGCTCCTACGAGCAGTACTTC. Translated: CASSVGSDSSYEQYF.

The chain carries TRBV19 and TRBJ1-2; 8 bases line up with TRBD1. Germline V gene lookup returns CDR1 LNHDA and CDR2 SQIVND (reference sequence). The CDR3 sequence is 15 residues long. V shed 3 bases and J 3 bases; nucleotides not matched to a gene: 6. The CDR3 nucleotides are TGTGCCAGTAGTATCGGACAGGGTTCGTACTATGGCTACACCTTC. As protein: CASSIGQGSYYGYTF. The whole variable domain, filled in from reference TRBV19 and TRBJ1-2, reads DGGITQSPKYLFRKEGQNVTLSCEQNLNHDAMYWYRQDPGQGLRLIYYSQIVNDFQKGDIAEGYSVSREKKESFPLTVTSAQKNPTAFYLCASSIGQGSYYGYTFGSGTRLTVV.

The chain recombines TRBV10-3 with TRBJ2-7; TRBD2 matches 11 bases. After removal of 10 bases from V and 3 bases from J, the junction contained 5 bases not matched to a gene. CDR1 is ENHRY and CDR2 is SYGVKD in the germline V gene. The CDR3 is 13 residues long. CDR3 amino acids: CATGTSGVYEQYF. DNA for the CDR3: TGTGCCACTGGGACTAGCGGAGTCTACGAGCAGTACTTC.

This clone occurred once. The J gene is TRBJ1-1, the V gene TRBV5-1; 7 bases agree with TRBD1. The J segment lost 0 bases and the V segment lost 1 base, leaving 9 bases of the junction unmatched. This CDR3 contains 17 residues. Germline V gene sequence: CDR1 SGHRS, CDR2 YFSETQ. CDR3 coding DNA: TGCGCCAGCAGCTTGAGGGTCCCGGGACAGCTGAACACTGAAGCTTTCTTT. Translating it yields CASSLRVPGQLNTEAFF.

The V call is TRBV6-5, the J call TRBJ2-7; the D is unclear. CDR1 and CDR2 from the germline V gene are MNHEY and SVGAGI. V shed 7 bases and J shed 5 bases, with 9 bases lying between them. CDR3 length equals 11 residues. CDR3 in amino acids: CASIVLHEQYF. The CDR3 region has the DNA TGTGCCAGCATAGTTCTGCACGAGCAGTACTTC.

The chain links TRBV25-1 to TRBJ2-3, with 8 nucleotides matching TRBD1. V lost 10 bases and J lost 4; bases outside the gene matches: 10. Germline V lookup: CDR1 MGHDK, CDR2 SYGVNS. The CDR3 sequence is 14 residues long. The DNA of the CDR3 is TGTGCCACCAGAGGACAGGGTCAGGCAGATACGCAGTATTTT. Its translation: CATRGQGQADTQYF.

V and J are TRBV14 and TRBJ2-1; the D gene is possibly TRBD1 (6 bases). V was shortened by 8 bases and J by 3 bases, with 17 bases between the two germline ends. Germline assignment: CDR1 SGHDN and CDR2 FVKESK. This CDR3 comprises 15 residues. The CDR3 sequence: CASSEQGGGYNEQFF. The CDR3 DNA is TGTGCCAGCTCCGAACAGGGTGGGGGCTACAATGAGCAGTTCTTC.

The chain employs TRBV6-1 and TRBJ2-7; D not certain. V dropped 4 bases and J dropped 0 bases, with 13 bases sitting between them. This CDR3 region has 15 residues. Germline V lookup: CDR1 MNHNS, CDR2 SASEGT. As DNA, the CDR3 is TGTGCCAGCAGTGGAACAAGGAGCTACTCCTACGAGCAGTACTTC. This codes for CASSGTRSYSYEQYF.

The chain joins TRBV15 to TRBJ1-1, with TRBD1 matching 8 bases. V was pared by 3 bases and J by 6 bases, with 9 bases of the junction left unmatched. Germline CDR1 is LNHNV and CDR2 is YYDKDF (reference sequence). This CDR3 spans 15 amino acids. The CDR3 DNA is TGTGCCACCAGCAGCTTAACCGGGACAGGAGCTGAAGCTTTCTTT. The encoded protein is CATSSLTGTGAEAFF.

The chain combines TRBV6-6 with TRBJ2-5; 10 bases map to TRBD2. Trimming removed 5 bases from V and 0 bases from J; junction bases left unmatched: 6. This CDR3 comprises 16 residues. Germline-derived CDR1 and CDR2 are MNHNY and SVGAGI (reference sequence). CDR3 region: CASSQLAGRYQETQYF. The CDR3 coding sequence is TGTGCCAGCAGTCAACTAGCGGGGCGTTACCAAGAGACCCAGTACTTC.

The rearrangement uses TRBV18 and TRBJ2-3; D is ambiguous. Looked up from germline, CDR1 is KGHSH and CDR2 is LQKENI. The CDR3 runs 15 residues. The V end lost 3 bases, the J end lost 1 base, and 11 bases lay between the germline ends. CDR3 sequence (DNA): TGTGCCAGCTCACCCCGGGTTGAGGGCACAGATACGCAGTATTTT. It yields the protein CASSPRVEGTDTQYF.

This chain uses TRBV6-1 with TRBJ1-4; TRBD1 matches at 10 bases. Trimming at V came to 4 bases and at J to 5 bases, leaving 1 base not matched to a gene. This CDR3 has 14 residues. Germline CDR1 MNHNS, CDR2 SASEGT. CDR3: CASSAGQGNEKLFF. CDR3 nucleotides: TGTGCCAGCAGTGCGGGACAGGGGAATGAAAAACTGTTTTTT.

The chain joins TRBV19 to TRBJ1-1; TRBD1 matches at 8 bases. V lost 4 bases, J lost 4 bases, and 2 bases stayed unmatched. The CDR3 is 13 amino acids. Germline V lookup: CDR1 LNHDA, CDR2 SQIVND (reference sequence). The CDR3 region has the DNA TGTGCCAGTAGTACTCAGGGGGCCACTGAAGCTTTCTTT. Its protein is CASSTQGATEAFF.

This rearrangement joins TRBV27 to TRBJ2-7; maybe TRBD2 (6 bases). Per germline, CDR1 MNHEY and CDR2 SMNVEV (reference sequence). This CDR3 is built from 14 residues. Trimming took off 8 bases at V and 2 bases at J, with 16 bases between the two ends. The chain's CDR3 is CASSAGGRTYEQYF. DNA for the CDR3: TGTGCCAGCTCCGCCGGGGGTAGGACCTACGAGCAGTACTTC.

The gene calls are TRBV5-1 and TRBJ2-3, with 7 bases that match TRBD2. Trimming at V came to 3 bases and at J to 4 bases, leaving 2 bases not matched to a gene. The CDR3 is 13 residues long. Germline loops: CDR1 SGHRS, CDR2 YFSETQ. CDR3 sequence (DNA): TGCGCCAGCAGCTACGCGGGAGCAGATACGCAGTATTTT. Encoded protein: CASSYAGADTQYF.

A word on this clone: A junction end diverges from the germline sequence, so it may reflect a read error. This sequence joins TRBV5-8 and TRBJ2-6; possible D gene TRBD2, 6 bases. Germline CDR1 SGHTS, CDR2 YDEGEE. There are 16 residues in the CDR3. This chain's CDR3 is CASSQDSGSGANVLTF. CDR3 bases: TGCGCCAGCAGCCAAGATAGCGGCTCTGGGGCCAACGTCCTGACTTTC.

The V gene is TRBV27, the J gene TRBJ2-1; TRBD2 aligns across 9 bases. Per germline, CDR1 MNHEY and CDR2 SMNVEV (reference sequence). With V trimmed by 4 bases and J by 5 bases, 9 bases remained unmatched. The CDR3 extends over 16 amino acids. The CDR3 spells CASSWGGGRVDNEQFF. As DNA, the CDR3 is TGTGCCAGCAGTTGGGGGGGCGGGAGGGTAGACAATGAGCAGTTCTTC.

This clone was counted once. V usage is TRBV18 and J usage is TRBJ1-1; no clear D gene. CDR1 and CDR2 from the germline V gene are KGHSH and LQKENI. This CDR3 is built from 17 residues. V dropped 2 bases and J dropped 0 bases, with 16 bases sitting between them. The CDR3 protein is CASSPIARGFMNTEAFF. The DNA for the CDR3 is TGTGCCAGCTCACCAATTGCGCGGGGATTCATGAACACTGAAGCTTTCTTT.

Here the CDR3 reads CASSVAPRDRVSNEQFF. CDR3 coding DNA: TGTGCCAGCAGCGTAGCTCCCCGGGACAGGGTAAGCAATGAGCAGTTCTTC. The chain recombines TRBV9 with TRBJ2-1; 9 bases align to TRBD1. The V segment lost 0 bases and the J segment 6 bases; nucleotides outside the gene matches: 10. The CDR3 loop spans 17 amino acids. Germline-derived CDR1 and CDR2 are SGDLS and YYNGEE. Full variable domain (rest looked up from reference TRBV9 and TRBJ2-1): DSGVTQTPKHLITATGQRVTLRCSPRSGDLSVYWYQQSLDQGLQFLIQYYNGEERAKGNILERFSAQQFPDLHSELNLSSLELGDSALYFCASSVAPRDRVSNEQFFGPGTRLTVL.